This TCR beta chain comes out of a study of T cell changes during pregnancy in multiple sclerosis (dated by TCRdb to the late 2010s). As for the study more broadly: In women with multiple sclerosis, the researchers looked at how the T cell repertoire shifted as pregnancy progressed.

To prepare the library, the immunoSEQ multiplex PCR assay was applied. The table was pulled from immuneACCESS by TCRdb, which kept in-frame rearrangements only. Such tables lose some clones; where checked, under half of the loss comes from unresolved V genes, and the rest has no known cause. The sample table holds around 50,000 clones, of which about 90% were seen once. The ten largest clones take up under 0.65% of the sample. V is reduced by 0 bases and J by 6 bases, leaving a spacing of 8 bases between them. The germline V gene encodes CDR1 SGHRS and CDR2 YFSETQ. The CDR3 sequence holds 13 residues, the cysteine and phenylalanine included. The CDR3 DNA has 39 bases and is translated from base 1. Turning to this clone: Its cognate antigen has yet to be identified. No qualities accompany the bases; no much larger clone lies one base away.

This sample comprised CD4+ T cells from peripheral blood mononuclear cells, obtained in the third trimester of pregnancy. In this chain, TRBV5-1 is recombined with TRBJ2-3; there is no confident call for the D gene. This clonotype was obtained from a female donor with multiple sclerosis, enrolled in a pregnancy study. The sequence in DNA is TGCGCCAGCAGCTTGGCCTCTTCGGATACGCAGTATTTT. It codes for CASSLASSDTQYF.